There are many counts of the clone carrying this T cell receptor beta chain. Its specificity is not known. Germline lookup yields CDR1 SGDLS and CDR2 YYNGEE. The CDR3 totals 15 residues. V dropped 3 bases and J dropped 1; count of bases not matched to a gene: 6. The sample comes from a study of regulatory T cells in long-lasting Graves disease. As to time point: newly diagnosed GD, antithyroid drugs for less than 3 months. TCR sequences were obtained from RNA taken from PBMCs. EDTA tubes received about 8.2 milliliters of drawn peripheral blood. General observations from the study: The analysis examined peripheral blood only and excluded thyroid tissue.

Building the TCR beta libraries relied on iRepertoire HTBI primers, and CDR3 regions underwent Arm-PCR. TCRdb itself ran the multiplex PCR reads through MiXCR, one entry per CDR3 protein. Seen here are about 240,000 distinct CDR3 sequences, around 20% observed once, and the top ten hold over 11%. This clonotype originated in a female donor with Graves disease. The chain couples TRBV9 to TRBJ2-7, with 8 nucleotides matching TRBD1. The sequencing here drew on peripheral blood mononuclear cells (PBMCs), taken at new diagnosis, from a patient treated with antithyroid drugs. The DNA for the CDR3 is TGTGCCAGCAGCGAAGGGACAGGACGATCCTACGAGCAGTACTTC. This encodes CASSEGTGRSYEQYF.